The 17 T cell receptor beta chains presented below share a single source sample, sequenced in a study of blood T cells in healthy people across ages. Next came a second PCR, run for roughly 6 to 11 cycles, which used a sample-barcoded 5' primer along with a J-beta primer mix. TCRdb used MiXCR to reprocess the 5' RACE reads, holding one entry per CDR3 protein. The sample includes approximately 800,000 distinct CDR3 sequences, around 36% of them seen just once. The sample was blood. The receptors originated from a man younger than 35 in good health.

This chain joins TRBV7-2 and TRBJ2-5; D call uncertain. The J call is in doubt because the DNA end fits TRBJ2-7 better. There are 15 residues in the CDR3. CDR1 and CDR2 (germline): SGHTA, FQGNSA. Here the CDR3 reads CASSLDGATIYEQYF. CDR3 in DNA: TGTGCCAGCAGCTTAGATGGTGCTACTATTTACGAGCAGTACTTC.

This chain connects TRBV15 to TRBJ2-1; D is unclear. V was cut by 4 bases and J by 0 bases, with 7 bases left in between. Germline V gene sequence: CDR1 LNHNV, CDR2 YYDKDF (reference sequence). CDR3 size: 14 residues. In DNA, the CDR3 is TGTGCCACCAGCATGGTCTCCTCCTACAATGAGCAGTTCTTC. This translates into CATSMVSSYNEQFF.

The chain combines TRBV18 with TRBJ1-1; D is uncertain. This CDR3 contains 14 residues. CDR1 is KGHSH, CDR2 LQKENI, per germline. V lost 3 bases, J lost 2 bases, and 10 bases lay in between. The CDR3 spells CASSPNKGNTEAFF. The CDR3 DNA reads TGTGCCAGCTCACCCAACAAGGGAAACACTGAAGCTTTCTTT.

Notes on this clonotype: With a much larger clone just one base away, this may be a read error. CDR3 sequence reads: CTSSFVGGVNEQFF. The CDR3 DNA sequence: TGTACCAGCAGTTTCGTCGGGGGGGTCAATGAGCAGTTCTTC. The chain carries TRBV12-3 or TRBV12-4 and TRBJ2-1; 8 nucleotides align to TRBD2. This CDR3 is 14 amino acids long.

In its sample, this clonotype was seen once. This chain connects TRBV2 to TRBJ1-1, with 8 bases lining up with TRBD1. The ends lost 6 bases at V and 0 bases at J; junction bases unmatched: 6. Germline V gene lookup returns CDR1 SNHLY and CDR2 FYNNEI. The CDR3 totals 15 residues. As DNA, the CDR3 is TGTGCCAGCAGCGACAGGGGATACATGAACACTGAAGCTTTCTTT. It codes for CASSDRGYMNTEAFF.

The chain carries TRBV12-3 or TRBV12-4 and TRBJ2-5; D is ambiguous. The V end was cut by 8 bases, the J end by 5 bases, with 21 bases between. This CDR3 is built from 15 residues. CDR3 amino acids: CASSHRVKPDETQYF. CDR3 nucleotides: TGTGCCAGCTCCCATAGGGTGAAGCCGGATGAGACCCAGTACTTC.

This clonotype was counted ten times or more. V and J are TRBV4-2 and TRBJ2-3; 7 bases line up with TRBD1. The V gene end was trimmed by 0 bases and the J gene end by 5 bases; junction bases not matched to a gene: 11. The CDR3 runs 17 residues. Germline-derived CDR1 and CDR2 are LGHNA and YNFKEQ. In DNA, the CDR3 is TGTGCCAGCAGCCAAGATCTGGACGACAGGGTTATAGATACGCAGTATTTT. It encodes CASSQDLDDRVIDTQYF.

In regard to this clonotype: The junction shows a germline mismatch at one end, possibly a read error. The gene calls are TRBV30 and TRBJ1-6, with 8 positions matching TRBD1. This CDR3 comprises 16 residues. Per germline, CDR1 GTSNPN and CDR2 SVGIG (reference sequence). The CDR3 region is CAWSSSRTGINSPPHF. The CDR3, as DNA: TGTGCCTGGAGTTCCTCACGGACAGGGATTAATTCGCCCCCCCACTTT.

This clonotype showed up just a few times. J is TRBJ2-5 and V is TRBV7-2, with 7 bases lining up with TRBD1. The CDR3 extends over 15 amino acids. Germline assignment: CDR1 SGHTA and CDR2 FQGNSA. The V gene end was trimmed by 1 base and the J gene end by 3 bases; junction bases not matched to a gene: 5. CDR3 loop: CASSLVSTGEETQYF. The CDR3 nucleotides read TGTGCCAGCAGCTTAGTGTCAACAGGGGAAGAGACCCAGTACTTC. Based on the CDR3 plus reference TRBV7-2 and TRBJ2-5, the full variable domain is GAGVSQSPSNKVTEKGKDVELRCDPISGHTALYWYRQSLGQGLEFLIYFQGNSAPDKSGLPSDRFSAERTGGSVSTLTIQRTQQEDSAVYLCASSLVSTGEETQYFGPGTRLLVL.

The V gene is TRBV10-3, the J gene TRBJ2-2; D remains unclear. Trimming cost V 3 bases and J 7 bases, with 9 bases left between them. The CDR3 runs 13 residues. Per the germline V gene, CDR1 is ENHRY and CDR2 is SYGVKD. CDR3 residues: CAISESQFGELFF. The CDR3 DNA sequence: TGTGCCATCAGTGAATCGCAGTTCGGGGAGCTGTTTTTT.

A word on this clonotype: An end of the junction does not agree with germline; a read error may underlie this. CDR3 DNA: TGTGCCAGCAGTTACGTAGCGGGGAGCAGTCAGCCCCAGCATTTT. This codes for CASSYVAGSSQPQHF. This chain connects TRBV6-5 to TRBJ1-5; D unclear. This CDR3 contains 15 residues. Germline V lookup: CDR1 MNHEY, CDR2 SVGAGI.

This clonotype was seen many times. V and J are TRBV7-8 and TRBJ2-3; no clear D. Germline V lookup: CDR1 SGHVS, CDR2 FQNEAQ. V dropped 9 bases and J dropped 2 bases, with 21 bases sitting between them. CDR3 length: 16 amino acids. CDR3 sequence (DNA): TGTGCCAGTCTACGTAGCTCGGCCAGGTACACAGATACGCAGTATTTT. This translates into CASLRSSARYTDTQYF.

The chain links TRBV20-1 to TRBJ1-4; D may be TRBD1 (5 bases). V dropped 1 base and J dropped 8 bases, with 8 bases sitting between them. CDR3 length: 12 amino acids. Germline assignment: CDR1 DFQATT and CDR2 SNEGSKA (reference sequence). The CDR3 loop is CSARGGEEKLFF. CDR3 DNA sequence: TGCAGTGCTAGAGGGGGGGAGGAAAAACTGTTTTTT.

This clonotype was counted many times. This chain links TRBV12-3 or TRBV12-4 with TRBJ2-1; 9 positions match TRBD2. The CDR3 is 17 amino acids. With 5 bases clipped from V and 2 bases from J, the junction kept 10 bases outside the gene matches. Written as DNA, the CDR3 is TGTGCCAGCAGTCCCCGCGGGAGGGGCATTACCTACAATGAGCAGTTCTTC. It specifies CASSPRGRGITYNEQFF.

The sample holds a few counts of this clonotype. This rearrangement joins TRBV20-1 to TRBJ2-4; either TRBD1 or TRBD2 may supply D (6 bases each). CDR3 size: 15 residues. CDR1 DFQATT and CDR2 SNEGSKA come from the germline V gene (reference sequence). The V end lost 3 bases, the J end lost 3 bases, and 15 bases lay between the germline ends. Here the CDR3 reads CSASGGRLDKNIQYF. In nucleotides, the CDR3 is TGCAGTGCTAGTGGGGGGCGCCTGGACAAAAACATTCAGTACTTC.

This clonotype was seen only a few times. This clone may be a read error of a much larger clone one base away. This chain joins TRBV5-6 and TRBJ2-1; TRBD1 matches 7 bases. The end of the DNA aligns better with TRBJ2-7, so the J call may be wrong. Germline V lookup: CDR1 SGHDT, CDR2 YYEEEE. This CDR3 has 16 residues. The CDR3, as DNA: TGTGCCAGCAGCTCAATTACTCTGGACAGGACCCATGAGCAGTACTTC. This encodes CASSSITLDRTHEQYF.

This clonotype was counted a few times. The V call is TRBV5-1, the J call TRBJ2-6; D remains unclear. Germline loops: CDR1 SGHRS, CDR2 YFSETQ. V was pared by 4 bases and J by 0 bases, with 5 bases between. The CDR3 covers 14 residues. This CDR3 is CASSIVSGANVLTF. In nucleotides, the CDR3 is TGCGCCAGCAGCATCGTCTCTGGGGCCAACGTCCTGACTTTC.